This entry describes one T cell receptor beta chain. Antigen specificity is unknown. The sample is drawn from a study of beta chain features in type 1 diabetes. Study findings and constraints: Moderate but significant shortening of TCRB CDR3s was recorded in all four CD4+ subsets from Type 1 diabetes patients. The naive, central memory and Treg TCRB repertoires looked more alike in patients than they did in healthy donors.

Sequencing targeted expressed TCRB transcripts, as all isolated RNA had been reverse transcribed. The table came from immunoSEQ multiplex PCR; TCRdb's copy has only in-frame clones and leaves some out. In the table there are hundreds of thousands of clones, over 11% of which are singletons. The specimen sequenced was naive CD4+ T cells from blood. This TCR was recovered from a man between 18 and 35 years old with type 1 diabetes.

The CDR3 DNA is TGTGCCAGCAGCTTAACCCCATCCCCAGATACGCAGTATTTT. Amino acids: CASSLTPSPDTQYF. The rearrangement links TRBV7-2 to TRBJ2-3; no reliable D call. The CDR3 runs 14 residues. Germline lookup yields CDR1 SGHTA and CDR2 FQGNSA. The germline V and J ends were trimmed by 2 bases and 4 bases, with 10 bases remaining between them.